These 13 T cell receptor beta chains were sequenced from one sample in a study of blood T cell repertoires in COVID-19. Repertoires were generated with immunoSEQ multiplex PCR, while TCRdb's copy carries only in-frame clones and drops some. The table has tens of thousands of clones, 88% seen once. Sequenced: peripheral blood. These receptor sequences come from a human donor in a cohort sampled during active COVID-19.

This clone was found a few times. The chain joins TRBV2 to TRBJ2-5; TRBD2 matches 11 bases. This CDR3 region has 16 residues. Germline values: CDR1 SNHLY, CDR2 FYNNEI. V gave up 2 bases and J gave up 2 bases; unmatched junction bases: 4. The CDR3 sequence: CASSELASGGQETQYF. The CDR3 nucleotides are TGTGCCAGCAGTGAACTGGCTAGCGGGGGGCAAGAGACCCAGTACTTC.

V and J are TRBV5-1 and TRBJ2-5, with 12 bases that match TRBD2. Germline-derived CDR1 and CDR2 are SGHRS and YFSETQ. This CDR3 spans 17 amino acids. V lost 3 bases, J lost 5 bases, and 11 bases stayed unmatched. CDR3 sequence reads: CASSWTSGARGKETQYF. In nucleotides, the CDR3 is TGCGCCAGCAGCTGGACTAGCGGGGCCCGGGGTAAGGAGACCCAGTACTTC.

The J gene is TRBJ2-7, the V gene TRBV5-5, with TRBD2 identical over 11 bases. J was trimmed by 0 bases and V by 3 bases; bases with no gene match: 2. The germline V gene has CDR1 SGHKS and CDR2 YYEKEE (reference sequence). This CDR3 region has 15 residues. CDR3: CASSWGLAVSYEQYF. CDR3 sequence (DNA): TGTGCCAGCAGCTGGGGACTAGCGGTCTCCTACGAGCAGTACTTC.

Only one count was recorded for this clone. This sequence joins TRBV7-6 and TRBJ1-6; the D is unclear. The CDR3 contains 13 residues. Germline V lookup: CDR1 SGHVS, CDR2 FNYEAQ. V was cut by 5 bases and J by 14 bases, with 16 bases left in between. The CDR3 region is CASSPTPGVTLHF. The CDR3 coding sequence is TGTGCCAGCAGCCCTACCCCCGGTGTGACCCTCCACTTT.

The V call is TRBV5-1, the J call TRBJ1-2, with a possible D match to TRBD1 (5 bases). The germline gives CDR1 SGHRS, CDR2 YFSETQ. The CDR3 totals 17 residues. With 3 bases removed from V and 6 bases from J, the gap between germline ends came to 24 bases. The DNA for the CDR3 is TGCGCCAGCAGCTATACCGTAGGAGTCAGGGAGGAAGATGGCTACACCTTC. Residues: CASSYTVGVREEDGYTF.

CDR3 nucleotide sequence: TGTGCCAGCAGTTCGACTAGCATGGGTGAGCAGTTCTTC. This translates into CASSSTSMGEQFF. V is TRBV28 and J is TRBJ2-1; 7 bases map to TRBD2. Trimming cost V 4 bases and J 9 bases; bases outside gene matches: 6. Germline loops: CDR1 MDHEN, CDR2 SYDVKM. The CDR3 loop spans 13 amino acids.

This rearrangement joins TRBV4-1 to TRBJ2-3; 9 bases align to TRBD1. Germline CDR1 reads MGHRA; CDR2 reads YSYEKL. This CDR3 is built from 20 residues. After removal of 0 bases from V and 4 bases from J, the junction contained 17 bases not matched to a gene. CDR3 loop: CASSQEVSTRDRVSSDTQYF. DNA for the CDR3: TGCGCCAGCAGCCAAGAGGTATCGACCCGGGACAGGGTAAGTTCAGATACGCAGTATTTT.

The V call is TRBV7-3, the J call TRBJ2-7; 9 bases align to TRBD2. Trimming cost V 3 bases and J 1 base; bases outside gene matches: 4. The CDR3 sequence is 15 residues long. CDR1 and CDR2 from the germline V gene are SGHTA and FQGTGA. The CDR3 loop is CASSLGGRASYEQYF. CDR3 DNA: TGTGCCAGCAGCTTGGGCGGGAGGGCTTCCTACGAGCAGTACTTC. The full variable domain, completed using reference TRBV7-3 and TRBJ2-7, is GAGVSQTPSNKVTEKGKYVELRCDPISGHTALYWYRQSLGQGPEFLIYFQGTGAADDSGLPNDRFFAVRPEGSVSTLKIQRTERGDSAVYLCASSLGGRASYEQYFGPGTRLTVT.

The V call is TRBV14, the J call TRBJ1-6; 7 bases are a match to TRBD1. The CDR3 runs 16 residues. Germline assignment: CDR1 SGHDN and CDR2 FVKESK. V trimming: 4 bases; J trimming: 1 base; junction bases outside the gene matches: 4. CDR3 in DNA: TGTGCCAGCAGCCGGACAGGAGGGTCCTATAATTCACCCCTCCACTTT. Protein product: CASSRTGGSYNSPLHF.

This clone has more than one count but fewer than ten. The chain links TRBV25-1 to TRBJ1-1, with TRBD1 identical over 8 bases. The CDR3 has 13 amino acids. Germline lookup yields CDR1 MGHDK and CDR2 SYGVNS. The J segment lost 5 bases and the V segment lost 6 bases, leaving 5 bases of the junction unmatched. The CDR3 spells CASRRQGWTEAFF. The CDR3 nucleotides are TGTGCCAGCAGAAGACAGGGGTGGACTGAAGCTTTCTTT.

V gene TRBV7-2 combines with J gene TRBJ2-1; possible D gene TRBD2, 5 bases. Germline CDR1 is SGHTA and CDR2 is FQGNSA. Trimming stripped 5 bases from V and 5 bases from J, with 19 bases between. The CDR3 consists of 16 residues. This CDR3 reads CASSPNFGAAHNEQFF. The CDR3 bases are TGTGCCAGCAGCCCTAATTTTGGAGCGGCCCACAATGAGCAGTTCTTC.

The chain couples TRBV5-1 to TRBJ1-6; D possibly corresponds to TRBD1 (6 bases). In germline, CDR1 is SGHRS, CDR2 YFSETQ. The V end lost 3 bases, the J end lost 7 bases, and 11 bases lay between the germline ends. This CDR3 has 14 residues. The CDR3 DNA follows: TGCGCCAGCAGCTGGAATGACAGGAATTCACCCCTCCACTTT. Translating it yields CASSWNDRNSPLHF.

The chain uses TRBV5-1 and TRBJ2-7; D remains unclear. This CDR3 has 13 residues. CDR1 is SGHRS and CDR2 is YFSETQ in the germline V gene. V dropped 3 bases and J dropped 3 bases, with 10 bases sitting between them. The CDR3 sequence is CASSYDGYYEQYF. DNA for the CDR3: TGCGCCAGCAGCTATGACGGGTACTACGAGCAGTACTTC.